The 21 T cell receptor beta chains listed next were all sequenced from one sample in a study of radiotherapy plus CTLA-4 blockade in lung cancer. Here immunoSEQ multiplex PCR was the method, and the copy in TCRdb shows in-frame clones only, minus some. The sample records roughly 130,000 clones, 90% being singletons. This sample comprised peripheral blood, obtained from a patient treated with radiotherapy plus ipilimumab. These receptors were obtained from a human donor with non-small cell lung cancer that progressed on radiotherapy plus ipilimumab.

The chain is built from TRBV5-1 and TRBJ2-5; TRBD1 matches at 12 bases. The CDR3 loop spans 15 amino acids. V lost 4 bases, J lost 5 bases, and 6 bases stayed unmatched. CDR1 is SGHRS and CDR2 is YFSETQ in the germline V gene. In nucleotides, the CDR3 is TGCGCCAGCAGCCCCGGGACAGGGGGCGAGGAGACCCAGTACTTC. This encodes CASSPGTGGEETQYF.

The gene calls are TRBV19 and TRBJ1-2, with D uncertain. Per the germline V gene, CDR1 is LNHDA and CDR2 is SQIVND (reference sequence). Trimming cost V 3 bases and J 4 bases, with 15 bases left between them. CDR3 length: 15 residues. The CDR3 nucleotides read TGTGCCAGTAGTATCAGTACTGCTAAAGTCTATGGCTACACCTTC. It yields the protein CASSISTAKVYGYTF.

Notes on this clone: This specimen includes other DNA sequences encoding the same CDR3. This chain uses TRBV5-1 with TRBJ2-5, with 11 bases lining up with TRBD2. V shed 4 bases, J shed 2 bases, and the junction held 7 bases outside the gene matches. CDR1 is SGHRS, CDR2 YFSETQ, per germline. This CDR3 comprises 16 residues. CDR3 sequence reads: CASSTGLAGSQETQYF. The CDR3 DNA sequence: TGCGCCAGCAGCACAGGACTAGCGGGCTCACAAGAGACCCAGTACTTC.

This rearrangement joins TRBV6-1 to TRBJ1-5; possible D gene TRBD1, 5 bases. The CDR3 runs 14 residues. Trimming took off 2 bases at V and 7 bases at J, with 12 bases between the two ends. Germline V gene sequence: CDR1 MNHNS, CDR2 SASEGT. The CDR3 DNA sequence: TGTGCCAGCAGTGAATTAGGGGTTGGACAGCCCCAGCATTTT. This sequence encodes CASSELGVGQPQHF.

The chain combines TRBV5-1 with TRBJ1-5, with 7 bases lining up with TRBD1. V was pared by 0 bases and J by 3 bases, with 3 bases of the junction left unmatched. Germline loops: CDR1 SGHRS, CDR2 YFSETQ. The CDR3 spans 15 residues. CDR3 loop: CASSLEGAPNQPQHF. The CDR3 DNA reads TGCGCCAGCAGCTTGGAGGGGGCGCCCAATCAGCCCCAGCATTTT.

The rearrangement uses TRBV7-6 and TRBJ2-7; D might be TRBD2 (5 bases). The CDR3 runs to 15 residues. Trimming removed 5 bases at V and 4 bases at J, with 18 bases between. Germline V gives CDR1 SGHVS, CDR2 FNYEAQ. This CDR3 is CASSPQYLASYEQYF. The DNA for the CDR3 is TGTGCCAGCAGCCCCCAGTACCTAGCTTCTTACGAGCAGTACTTC.

This clone was observed once. The rearrangement joins TRBV9 to TRBJ2-5; TRBD2 matches 7 bases. CDR3 size: 15 residues. The junction had 5 bases not matched to a gene; V was cut back by 0 bases and J by 3 bases. CDR1 is SGDLS, CDR2 YYNGEE, per germline. The CDR3 nucleotides read TGTGCCAGCAGCGTAGGGCTAGCGGCGAAAGAGACCCAGTACTTC. As protein: CASSVGLAAKETQYF.

This clone showed up just a few times. This chain uses TRBV19 with TRBJ1-5; D unresolved. Germline V lookup: CDR1 LNHDA, CDR2 SQIVND (reference sequence). The CDR3 is 16 amino acids. Between the trimmed V and J ends, which lost 4 bases and 1 base, there was a span of 14 bases. The chain's CDR3 is CASSNGLSSSNQPQHF. The CDR3 region has the DNA TGTGCCAGTAGTAATGGACTGAGTTCGAGCAATCAGCCCCAGCATTTT.

The chain links TRBV28 to TRBJ1-4, with 7 bases matching TRBD1. V lost 9 bases to trimming and J lost 0 bases; unmatched junction nucleotides: 4. In germline, CDR1 is MDHEN, CDR2 SYDVKM. The CDR3 is 14 residues long. CDR3 in DNA: TGTGCCAGTCGACAGGGCTCAACTAATGAAAAACTGTTTTTT. Translating it yields CASRQGSTNEKLFF.

The V and J genes are TRBV5-1 and TRBJ2-1; no reliable D call. V lost 7 bases and J 10 bases, leaving 15 bases between the germline ends. Germline CDR1 reads SGHRS; CDR2 reads YFSETQ. The CDR3 length is 12 residues. CDR3 amino acids: CASGPGLGEQFF. Here the CDR3 DNA reads TGCGCCAGCGGTCCGGGCCTGGGGGAGCAGTTCTTC.

The chain links TRBV27 to TRBJ1-3; possibly TRBD1 for D (6 bases). Germline V gene data show CDR1 as MNHEY and CDR2 as SMNVEV (reference sequence). V was pared by 4 bases and J by 3 bases, with 13 bases between. The CDR3 length is 15 residues. DNA for the CDR3: TGTGCCAGCAGTTCAACAGGGTTAGGTGGAAACACCATATATTTT. Translation gives CASSSTGLGGNTIYF.

This clone was seen only a few times. The V gene is TRBV29-1, the J gene TRBJ2-2; D remains ambiguous. Trimming took 3 bases from V and 11 from J, leaving 7 bases between them. CDR1 and CDR2 from the germline V gene are SQVTM and ANQGSEA. CDR3 length: 10 residues. CDR3 DNA sequence: TGCAGCGTTGATCCGGCAGAGCTGTTTTTT. It yields the protein CSVDPAELFF.

The chain is built from TRBV7-2 and TRBJ2-5; 9 bases match TRBD1. Looked up from germline, CDR1 is SGHTA and CDR2 is FQGNSA. J was trimmed by 5 bases and V by 2 bases; bases with no gene match: 6. The CDR3 sequence is 15 residues long. The CDR3 is CASSLMGQGWETQYF. CDR3 nucleotide sequence: TGTGCCAGCAGCTTAATGGGACAGGGCTGGGAGACCCAGTACTTC.

The chain has TRBV30 and TRBJ2-1, with a tentative D call TRBD2 (6 bases). The CDR3 runs 13 residues. Per the germline V gene, CDR1 is GTSNPN and CDR2 is SVGIG (reference sequence). The ends were cut back, 0 bases at V and 9 bases at J, with 12 bases in the middle. This CDR3 is CAWSVLGSGEQFF. In DNA, the CDR3 is TGTGCCTGGAGTGTACTCGGTAGCGGTGAGCAGTTCTTC. The whole variable domain, remainder taken from reference TRBV30 and TRBJ2-1, is SQTIHQWPATLVQPVGSPLSLECTVEGTSNPNLYWYRQAAGRGLQLLFYSVGIGQISSEVPQNLSASRPQDRQFILSSKKLLLSDSGFYLCAWSVLGSGEQFFGPGTRLTVL.

V usage is TRBV2 and J usage is TRBJ1-5; 8 positions agree with TRBD1. J gave up 7 bases and V 4 bases, and 9 bases lay outside the gene matches. This CDR3 has 15 amino acids. Per germline, CDR1 SNHLY and CDR2 FYNNEI. CDR3 amino acids: CASSGLDRVRQPQHF. The CDR3 DNA follows: TGTGCCAGCAGTGGCCTGGACAGGGTACGCCAGCCCCAGCATTTT.

The chain recombines TRBV25-1 with TRBJ1-1; a possible D gene is TRBD1 (5 bases). The CDR3 runs to 11 residues. The V and J ends lost 8 bases and 3 bases respectively, with 7 bases between them. Germline V gives CDR1 MGHDK, CDR2 SYGVNS. The CDR3 loop is CASRGHTEAFF. CDR3 DNA sequence: TGTGCCAGCCGGGGCCACACTGAAGCTTTCTTT.

The chain has TRBV21-1 and TRBJ1-2; TRBD1, the D gene given by the table, was not confirmed from the DNA. TRBV21-1 is listed as a pseudogene. CDR3 length equals 15 residues. CDR3 protein: CASSKRFDSLYGYTF. The CDR3 DNA is TGTGCCAGCAGCAAACGCTTTGACAGCCTCTATGGCTACACCTTC.

The gene calls are TRBV12-5 and TRBJ2-7; D is perhaps TRBD1 (6 bases). The CDR3 consists of 17 residues. Germline values: CDR1 LGHNT, CDR2 FRNRAP. Trimming removed 2 bases at V and 4 bases at J, with 21 bases between. The CDR3 DNA sequence: TGTGCTAGTGGTTTGTTCGGTACGGCAGGGGCTCGGTACGAGCAGTACTTC. Its protein is CASGLFGTAGARYEQYF.

In its sample, this clone was seen a few times. The chain employs TRBV19 and TRBJ1-4; no reliable D call. With 9 bases removed from V and 0 bases from J, the gap between germline ends came to 11 bases. The length of the CDR3 is 14 residues. Germline V lookup: CDR1 LNHDA, CDR2 SQIVND (reference sequence). CDR3 residues: CASTPTATNEKLFF. For the CDR3, the DNA is TGTGCCAGCACTCCGACGGCAACTAATGAAAAACTGTTTTTT.

V usage is TRBV5-5 and J usage is TRBJ2-2; tentative D call: TRBD2 (5 bases). Deletions cut 4 bases from V and 6 bases from J, with 13 bases between. Germline V gene sequence: CDR1 SGHKS, CDR2 YYEKEE (reference sequence). The CDR3 has 14 amino acids. CDR3 DNA: TGTGCCAGCAGCCCCGGGGATGAGGCCGGGGAGCTGTTTTTT. This sequence encodes CASSPGDEAGELFF.

This rearrangement joins TRBV19 to TRBJ2-2; D is undetermined. Germline CDR1 LNHDA, CDR2 SQIVND (reference sequence). The CDR3 covers 13 residues. Deletions cut 0 bases from V and 4 bases from J, with 3 bases between. The CDR3 spells CASSIDITGELFF. The CDR3 nucleotides read TGTGCCAGTAGTATAGATATCACCGGGGAGCTGTTTTTT.